The rows below give T cell receptor beta chains drawn from one sample of a study of T cells in tumors after PD-1 blockade. Sequencing was performed with immunoSEQ multiplex PCR; in TCRdb, only in-frame clones are kept and a portion is missing. Here the sample spans some 14,000 clones, about 84% being singletons. The sequencing here drew on PBMCs, taken after anti-PD-1 treatment. These TCRs come from a human donor with basal cell carcinoma. Each CDR3 is given with its conserved first and last residue. D genes are given only for firm matches. A clone size is listed for some rows: how often the clone was seen (once, few, many), or a class if it is expanded.

CDR3nt,CDR3aa,j_gene,d_gene,v_gene,abundance
TGCGCCAGCAGTCCCAGGGGGAAGGCAGATACGCAGTATTTT,CASSPRGKADTQYF,TRBJ2-3,TRBD1,TRBV10-1,NA
TGCAGTGCTAGACACCTGTATGGCTACACCTTC,CSARHLYGYTF,TRBJ1-2,NA,TRBV20-1,NA
TGTGCCAGCAGCACGACAGGGGGTGGTGAAAAACTGTTTTTT,CASSTTGGGEKLFF,TRBJ1-4,TRBD1,TRBV7-9,once
TGTGCCAGCAGTCGGACAGGGGCCTCTGGGGAGACCCAGTACTTC,CASSRTGASGETQYF,TRBJ2-5,TRBD1,TRBV28,NA
TGTGCCAGCAGCCGAGAGCGGGAGAGGTACGAGCAGTACTTC,CASSRERERYEQYF,TRBJ2-7,TRBD2,TRBV4-2,NA
TGTGCCAGCAGCCCGGCGAGAGGTCTAGCGGCAATCCTTCAAGAGACCCAGTACTTC,CASSPARGLAAILQETQYF,TRBJ2-5,TRBD2,TRBV5-6,once
TGTGCCAGCAGCTACAGGGGGAGTGTGGAGACCCAGTACTTC,CASSYRGSVETQYF,TRBJ2-5,TRBD1,TRBV6-5,NA
TGTGCCAGCAGTCCACTAGCGGGAGACGGCACAGATACGCAGTATTTT,CASSPLAGDGTDTQYF,TRBJ2-3,TRBD2,TRBV27,NA
TGTGCTAGTGGTTTGGTACTGGGAATCTCTGGCTACACCTTC,CASGLVLGISGYTF,TRBJ1-2,NA,TRBV12-5,NA
TGTGCCAGCAGGGTGGTGGCTGAAAAACTGTTTTTT,CASRVVAEKLFF,TRBJ1-4,NA,TRBV2,NA
TGTGCCAGTAGTATAGGTAAGAACACTGAAGCTTTCTTT,CASSIGKNTEAFF,TRBJ1-1,NA,TRBV19,NA
TGTGCCAGCACCTTGGGGCGGGAGACCCAGTACTTC,CASTLGRETQYF,TRBJ2-5,NA,TRBV7-6,NA
TGCGCCAGCAGCTTGGGTGGAGGGGTCCCCACAGATACGCAGTATTTT,CASSLGGGVPTDTQYF,TRBJ2-3,NA,TRBV5-1,NA
TGTGCCAGCAGTGAATCTAGCGGGAGATCCCCCTACGAGCAGTACTTC,CASSESSGRSPYEQYF,TRBJ2-7,TRBD2,TRBV6-1,few
TGCGCCAGCAGCCCAGGGGGCAGCAGCACTGAAGCTTTCTTT,CASSPGGSSTEAFF,TRBJ1-1,TRBD1,TRBV5-1,NA
TGTGCCAGCAGTGAAGTCAGGACAGCTTACAATGAGCAGTTCTTC,CASSEVRTAYNEQFF,TRBJ2-1,NA,TRBV2,NA
TGTGCCAGCAGTTCCCCCGACAGGGGGAGGAACACTGAAGCTTTCTTT,CASSSPDRGRNTEAFF,TRBJ1-1,TRBD1,TRBV28,NA
TGCAGCGTTGAAAGGGGCAGAACTAACTATGGCTACACCTTC,CSVERGRTNYGYTF,TRBJ1-2,NA,TRBV29-1,NA
TGTGCCAGCACTCCGGCAGCAGATACGCAGTATTTT,CASTPAADTQYF,TRBJ2-3,NA,TRBV9,NA
TGTGCCAGTAGTATTGGACAGAGCTCCTACAATGAGCAGTTCTTC,CASSIGQSSYNEQFF,TRBJ2-1,NA,TRBV19,NA
TGTGCCAGCAGTTCGATGACAGGGTACACAGATACGCAGTATTTT,CASSSMTGYTDTQYF,TRBJ2-3,TRBD1,TRBV2,NA
TGTGCCAGCAGCCCTAGTGCAGGCCCCACCGGGGAGCTGTTTTTT,CASSPSAGPTGELFF,TRBJ2-2,NA,TRBV7-9,NA
TGTGCCAGCAGTTTCGACAGGGCCAACTCTGGAAACACCATATATTTT,CASSFDRANSGNTIYF,TRBJ1-3,TRBD1,TRBV6-5,NA
TGTGCCAGCAGCAAAAGAGGGACTCAGCACTACGAGCAGTACTTC,CASSKRGTQHYEQYF,TRBJ2-7,NA,TRBV21-1,once
TGTGCCAGCAGCTCGTCGACAGGGGGAGGGAGAGAGACCCAGTACTTC,CASSSSTGGGRETQYF,TRBJ2-5,TRBD1,TRBV5-5,NA
TGTGCCAGCAGTTCGGGGTTCACTGAAGCTTTCTTT,CASSSGFTEAFF,TRBJ1-1,NA,TRBV6-5,NA
TGTGCCAGCAGCTTTATGTTGGCGAGGAACACCGGGGAGCTGTTTTTT,CASSFMLARNTGELFF,TRBJ2-2,NA,TRBV7-2,once
TGTGCCTGGAATCAAGGGGGCTATGGCTACACCTTC,CAWNQGGYGYTF,TRBJ1-2,NA,TRBV30,once
TGCGCCAGCAGCTTGGCCGGGACTAGCGGGAGAGTGTGGGAGACCCAGTACTTC,CASSLAGTSGRVWETQYF,TRBJ2-5,TRBD2,TRBV5-1,NA
TGCGCCAGCCGGCCAGGGGTAGGGCAGCCCCAGCATTTT,CASRPGVGQPQHF,TRBJ1-5,NA,TRBV5-1,NA
TGTGCCACCAGTGATTTTACGACTAGCGGGAGGCACACCGGGGAGCTGTTTTTT,CATSDFTTSGRHTGELFF,TRBJ2-2,TRBD2,TRBV24-1,NA
TGTGCCAGCAACAGGAGGGAGGGCCGTACAGATACGCAGTATTTT,CASNRREGRTDTQYF,TRBJ2-3,TRBD2,TRBV2,once
TGTGCCAGCAGAAGGGGGTCTAACACAGATACGCAGTATTTT,CASRRGSNTDTQYF,TRBJ2-3,NA,TRBV6-5,NA
TGTGCCAGCAGCTTGTCACAGGGGAGATTGGTTGGCTACACCTTC,CASSLSQGRLVGYTF,TRBJ1-2,TRBD1,TRBV5-5,NA
TGTGCCAGCAGCCCTGGACAGGGACACACCGGGGAGCTGTTTTTT,CASSPGQGHTGELFF,TRBJ2-2,TRBD1,TRBV7-3,NA
TGTGCCAGCAGTTTGACAGGGTTCAACGAGCAGTACTTC,CASSLTGFNEQYF,TRBJ2-7,TRBD1,TRBV28,NA